The 9 T cell receptor beta chains below come from one sample, sequenced in a study of CD8 T cells in ankylosing spondylitis. Using its own MiXCR run on the 5' RACE reads, TCRdb lists one record per CDR3 protein. This sample has 300,000 to 350,000 distinct CDR3 sequences, with roughly 14% found just once. Sequencing input: blood, either unsorted or a sorted T cell fraction (not recorded which). The receptors derive from a male donor with ankylosing spondylitis or in good health (not recorded which).

The CDR3 region has the DNA TGTGCCAGCAGCGGGGGGACGAAGAGCTCCTACAATGAGCAGTTCTTC. This translates into CASSGGTKSSYNEQFF. The chain uses TRBV6-1 and TRBJ2-1; 7 bases agree with TRBD2. Germline trimming cut 6 bases from V and 0 bases from J; bases unmatched to any gene: 8. CDR3 length: 16 residues. CDR1 and CDR2 (germline): MNHNS, SASEGT.

Only a few counts were recorded for this clonotype. The CDR3 nucleotides read TGCAGTGCTATCCACAAAGCTAACTATGGCTACACCTTC. Translation: CSAIHKANYGYTF. The genes are TRBV20-1 and TRBJ1-2; D ambiguous. Germline V CDR1 and CDR2: DFQATT, SNEGSKA (reference sequence). V was trimmed by 4 bases and J by 0 bases, leaving 9 bases between them. The CDR3 is made up of 13 amino acids.

This sequence joins TRBV5-6 and TRBJ2-3; D call uncertain. Trimming took 3 bases from V and 5 from J, leaving 16 bases between them. CDR1 is SGHDT, CDR2 YYEEEE, per germline. CDR3 size: 15 residues. The CDR3 nucleotides are TGTGCCAGCAGCTCAGGTACCAGCCGGGTAGATACGCAGTATTTT. This encodes CASSSGTSRVDTQYF.

The chain uses TRBV4-1 and TRBJ2-2; weak D call: TRBD2 (6 bases). V lost 3 bases and J lost 9, with 23 bases in between. This CDR3 contains 17 residues. Per germline, CDR1 MGHRA and CDR2 YSYEKL. CDR3 nucleotides: TGCGCCAGCAGCCAGCCCTCGCGGGGAAGGGAGGATTGGGAGCTGTTTTTT. The encoded protein is CASSQPSRGREDWELFF.

V gene TRBV2 combines with J gene TRBJ2-3, with 8 positions matching TRBD2. The CDR3 spans 15 residues. V dropped 8 bases and J dropped 1; count of bases not matched to a gene: 8. The V gene's germline CDR1 is SNHLY and CDR2 FYNNEI. The CDR3 DNA follows: TGTGCCAGCGACACTCCGGGGGGGGGCACAGATACGCAGTATTTT. Translating gives CASDTPGGGTDTQYF.

This clonotype occurred a few times. The chain joins TRBV5-1 to TRBJ2-1, with 10 bases identical to TRBD2. Trimming removed 0 bases from V and 1 base from J; junction bases left unmatched: 1. The CDR3 extends over 16 amino acids. CDR1 and CDR2 (germline): SGHRS, YFSETQ. Here the CDR3 reads CASSLASGGSYNEQFF. DNA of the CDR3: TGCGCCAGCAGCTTGGCTAGCGGGGGATCCTACAATGAGCAGTTCTTC.

This clonotype turned up a few times. V usage is TRBV29-1 and J usage is TRBJ2-7, with TRBD1 identical over 10 bases. CDR3 length: 13 amino acids. Trimming removed 3 bases from V and 2 bases from J; junction bases left unmatched: 1. Germline CDR1 is SQVTM and CDR2 is ANQGSEA. The CDR3 loop reads CSVEDRGAYEQYF. CDR3 nucleotide sequence: TGCAGCGTTGAGGACAGGGGGGCCTACGAGCAGTACTTC.

The V and J genes are TRBV20-1 and TRBJ2-1; TRBD1 agrees at 7 bases. The CDR3 loop spans 15 amino acids. Trimming removed 3 bases from V and 6 bases from J; junction bases left unmatched: 11. The V gene's germline CDR1 is DFQATT and CDR2 SNEGSKA (reference sequence). The CDR3 is CSASSWDRSTNEQFF. CDR3 DNA: TGCAGTGCTAGTTCTTGGGACAGATCTACCAATGAGCAGTTCTTC.

The chain uses TRBV12-3 or TRBV12-4 and TRBJ2-2; D possibly uses TRBD1 or TRBD2 (5 bases each). The CDR3 consists of 15 residues. The V end was cut by 5 bases, the J end by 2 bases, with 12 bases between. In DNA, the CDR3 is TGTGCCAGCAGTATGGGGGTATTCAACACCGGGGAGCTGTTTTTT. Translating it yields CASSMGVFNTGELFF.